This TCR beta chain stems from a study of identical twins. Template switching added a universal primer site, and cDNA bore unique molecular identifiers. One entry per CDR3 protein, called by TCRdb with MiXCR from the 5' RACE reads. This sample carries about 520,000 distinct CDR3 sequences, roughly a fifth of them seen once, and the ten largest clones take 0.8% to 1%. CDR3 length equals 14 residues. V lost 4 bases to trimming and J lost 2 bases; unmatched junction nucleotides: 4. Per the germline V gene, CDR1 is SGHDT and CDR2 is YYEEEE. This same sample was also taken into another study, of T cells expressing NK-cell markers.

The rearrangement uses TRBV5-6 and TRBJ1-2; 8 nucleotides line up with TRBD1. Source material: CD4+ T cells sorted from blood. This clonotype was sampled from a woman under 30 in good health. CDR3 protein: CASSHRDRNYGYTF. The DNA of the CDR3 is TGTGCCAGCAGCCACCGGGACAGGAACTATGGCTACACCTTC.